The next 19 T cell receptor beta chains were all read from a single sample in a study of shared clonotypes between healthy human individuals. Sequenced by immunoSEQ multiplex PCR; TCRdb stores in-frame clones only, minus some. The sample consists of a few million clones, just over 90% of them appearing once. The sequenced sample was naive CD4+ T cells from PBMCs. Subset specified: CD45RA+ positively selected. All receptors derive from a man aged 18 to 35 in good health. Some clones in this sample may be carry-over from other donors' samples.

A remark on this clone: The same CDR3 is also encoded by other DNA sequences in this sample. The V and J genes are TRBV19 and TRBJ2-3, with a possible D match to TRBD2 (6 bases). The CDR3 is made up of 12 amino acids. CDR1 LNHDA and CDR2 SQIVND come from the germline V gene (reference sequence). The V and J ends lost 3 bases and 6 bases respectively, with 7 bases between them. The CDR3 nucleotides are TGTGCCAGTAGTATTGGGGGGGATACGCAGTATTTT. Residues: CASSIGGDTQYF. Using reference TRBV19 and TRBJ2-3 for the parts outside the CDR3, the full variable domain is DGGITQSPKYLFRKEGQNVTLSCEQNLNHDAMYWYRQDPGQGLRLIYYSQIVNDFQKGDIAEGYSVSREKKESFPLTVTSAQKNPTAFYLCASSIGGDTQYFGPGTRLTVL.

V is TRBV6-1 and J is TRBJ2-1, with D possibly called TRBD1 or TRBD2 (5 bases each). Looked up from germline, CDR1 is MNHNS and CDR2 is SASEGT. The V and J ends lost 7 bases and 7 bases respectively, with 20 bases between them. This CDR3 contains 15 residues. The CDR3 spells CASKLGTQKRNEQFF. For the CDR3, the DNA is TGTGCCAGCAAATTGGGGACCCAAAAGAGGAATGAGCAGTTCTTC.

This rearrangement joins TRBV2 to TRBJ2-3; no definite D call. Germline loops: CDR1 SNHLY, CDR2 FYNNEI. This CDR3 has 13 residues. Trimming cost V 4 bases and J 9 bases, with 14 bases left between them. The CDR3 spells CASSASDRLTQYF. As DNA, the CDR3 is TGTGCCAGCAGTGCTTCGGACCGCCTAACGCAGTATTTT.

The count of this clone is one. The gene calls are TRBV5-1 and TRBJ1-1, with D unresolved. Germline CDR1 reads SGHRS; CDR2 reads YFSETQ. CDR3 size: 13 residues. Trimming removed 4 bases from V and 6 bases from J, with 13 bases in between. The CDR3 region is CASSGLSGAEAFF. CDR3 sequence (DNA): TGCGCCAGCAGCGGCCTTAGCGGGGCTGAAGCTTTCTTT.

This clone has just one count. Here the CDR3 DNA reads TGTGCCAGCAGTTTTTTAGGTCCGGGGAGAGTAAAGGAAAAACTGTTTTTT. As protein: CASSFLGPGRVKEKLFF. The V call is TRBV27, the J call TRBJ1-4; no clear D. This CDR3 contains 17 residues. The V end was cut by 3 bases, the J end by 8 bases, with 22 bases between. The germline CDR1 and CDR2 sequences are MNHEY and SMNVEV (reference sequence).

The count of this clone is one. The chain employs TRBV5-8 and TRBJ2-7; D gene unclear. CDR1 is SGHTS, CDR2 YDEGEE, per germline. V was cut by 4 bases and J by 0 bases, with 8 bases left in between. The length of the CDR3 is 13 residues. The CDR3 region has the DNA TGTGCCAGCAGCCGGGTCAGCTCCTACGAGCAGTACTTC. Translation: CASSRVSSYEQYF.

V gene TRBV19 combines with J gene TRBJ2-7; 8 positions agree with TRBD2. Germline CDR1 reads LNHDA; CDR2 reads SQIVND (reference sequence). The V segment lost 6 bases and the J segment 2 bases; nucleotides outside the gene matches: 9. The CDR3 has 15 residues. The CDR3 reads CASRWAGTRTYEQYF. In DNA, the CDR3 is TGTGCCAGTAGATGGGCCGGGACTAGGACCTACGAGCAGTACTTC.

The chain employs TRBV6-1 and TRBJ1-2; possibly TRBD1 for D (5 bases). V was trimmed by 7 bases and J by 8 bases, leaving 11 bases between them. CDR3 length: 11 residues. Germline CDR1 and CDR2: MNHNS and SASEGT. This CDR3 is CASTDWGGYTF. The CDR3 DNA follows: TGTGCCAGCACGGACTGGGGCGGCTACACCTTC.

V gene TRBV7-9 combines with J gene TRBJ2-2, with 10 bases matching TRBD2. Trimming at V came to 5 bases and at J to 3 bases, leaving 6 bases not matched to a gene. Germline-derived CDR1 and CDR2 are SEHNR and FQNEAQ (reference sequence). The CDR3 length is 16 residues. The CDR3 DNA reads as TGTGCCAGCAGCCTCCAACTAGCGGGATACACCGGGGAGCTGTTTTTT. Protein product: CASSLQLAGYTGELFF. Looking up the rest from reference TRBV7-9 and TRBJ2-2 gives the full variable domain: DTGVSQNPRHKITKRGQNVTFRCDPISEHNRLYWYRQTLGQGPEFLTYFQNEAQLEKSRLLSDRFSAERPKGSFSTLEIQRTEQGDSAMYLCASSLQLAGYTGELFFGEGSRLTVL.

The CDR3 protein is CASSIAREDTQYF. The CDR3 bases are TGTGCCAGTAGTATAGCCCGGGAAGATACGCAGTATTTT. The chain combines TRBV19 with TRBJ2-3; a possible D gene is TRBD2 (5 bases). V shed 1 base and J shed 5 bases, with 7 bases lying between them. This CDR3 region has 13 residues. The germline gives CDR1 LNHDA, CDR2 SQIVND (reference sequence). Full variable domain (rest looked up from reference TRBV19 and TRBJ2-3): DGGITQSPKYLFRKEGQNVTLSCEQNLNHDAMYWYRQDPGQGLRLIYYSQIVNDFQKGDIAEGYSVSREKKESFPLTVTSAQKNPTAFYLCASSIAREDTQYFGPGTRLTVL.

V gene TRBV18 combines with J gene TRBJ1-1; TRBD1 agrees at 7 bases. Germline CDR1 reads KGHSH; CDR2 reads LQKENI. The trim removed 8 bases at V and 3 bases at J, leaving 9 bases unmatched. This CDR3 comprises 14 residues. The CDR3 sequence: CASPRDSLDTEAFF. DNA of the CDR3: TGTGCCAGCCCCAGGGACAGCTTAGACACTGAAGCTTTCTTT.

The rearrangement joins TRBV11-2 to TRBJ2-1; TRBD2 aligns across 10 bases. CDR3 size: 16 residues. V shed 1 base and J 7 bases; nucleotides not matched to a gene: 7. Per the germline V gene, CDR1 is SGHAT and CDR2 is FQNNGV. CDR3: CASSLASGRFVNEQFF. The DNA for the CDR3 is TGTGCCAGCAGCTTAGCTAGCGGGAGATTTGTAAATGAGCAGTTCTTC.

The V and J genes are TRBV19 and TRBJ1-1, with 7 bases that match TRBD1. In germline, CDR1 is LNHDA, CDR2 SQIVND (reference sequence). The CDR3 spans 15 residues. V shed 4 bases and J 2 bases; nucleotides not matched to a gene: 7. CDR3 loop: CASSTYRDSNTEAFF. The DNA for the CDR3 is TGTGCCAGTAGTACCTACCGGGACAGCAACACTGAAGCTTTCTTT.

V and J are TRBV7-3 and TRBJ2-1, with D uncertain. The CDR3 is 13 amino acids. The ends were cut back, 5 bases at V and 4 bases at J, with 9 bases in the middle. The germline gives CDR1 SGHTA, CDR2 FQGTGA. The CDR3 sequence: CASSPLPYNEQFF. The CDR3 DNA sequence: TGTGCCAGCAGCCCCCTCCCATACAATGAGCAGTTCTTC.

V and J are TRBV9 and TRBJ2-5; D ambiguous. The CDR3 totals 14 residues. Germline V gene data show CDR1 as SGDLS and CDR2 as YYNGEE. Trimming stripped 1 base from V and 1 base from J, with 8 bases between. The CDR3 protein is CASSVFGFQETQYF. In nucleotides, the CDR3 is TGTGCCAGCAGCGTATTCGGGTTCCAAGAGACCCAGTACTTC.

J is TRBJ2-2 and V is TRBV27; TRBD2 agrees at 9 bases. This CDR3 region has 18 residues. Per germline, CDR1 MNHEY and CDR2 SMNVEV (reference sequence). After removal of 2 bases from V and 1 base from J, the junction contained 8 bases not matched to a gene. CDR3 loop: CASSLVGLAGRNTGELFF. DNA for the CDR3: TGTGCCAGCAGTTTAGTTGGGCTAGCGGGACGGAACACCGGGGAGCTGTTTTTT.

V usage is TRBV2 and J usage is TRBJ2-2, with D unresolved. This CDR3 region has 14 residues. V was clipped by 6 bases and J by 3 bases, with 11 bases between them. Germline assignment: CDR1 SNHLY and CDR2 FYNNEI. CDR3 bases: TGTGCCAGCAGGGTTGATATGGACACCGGGGAGCTGTTTTTT. This sequence encodes CASRVDMDTGELFF.

This clone was counted a few times. The CDR3 region is CATRMGGNTGELFF. The CDR3 bases are TGTGCCACCAGGATGGGGGGGAACACCGGGGAGCTGTTTTTT. This chain joins TRBV15 and TRBJ2-2; D might be TRBD2 (6 bases). Germline-derived CDR1 and CDR2 are LNHNV and YYDKDF (reference sequence). V gave up 6 bases and J gave up 1 base, with 9 bases separating them. This CDR3 has 14 residues.

As to this clone: In the same sample, other DNA sequences code for this CDR3. V and J are TRBV2 and TRBJ1-5, with 9 positions matching TRBD1. Germline trimming cut 3 bases from V and 5 bases from J; bases unmatched to any gene: 2. CDR3 length: 14 amino acids. Germline V gene data show CDR1 as SNHLY and CDR2 as FYNNEI. CDR3 coding DNA: TGTGCCAGCAGTGAGCGACAGGGGGATCAGCCCCAGCATTTT. Its protein product is CASSERQGDQPQHF.